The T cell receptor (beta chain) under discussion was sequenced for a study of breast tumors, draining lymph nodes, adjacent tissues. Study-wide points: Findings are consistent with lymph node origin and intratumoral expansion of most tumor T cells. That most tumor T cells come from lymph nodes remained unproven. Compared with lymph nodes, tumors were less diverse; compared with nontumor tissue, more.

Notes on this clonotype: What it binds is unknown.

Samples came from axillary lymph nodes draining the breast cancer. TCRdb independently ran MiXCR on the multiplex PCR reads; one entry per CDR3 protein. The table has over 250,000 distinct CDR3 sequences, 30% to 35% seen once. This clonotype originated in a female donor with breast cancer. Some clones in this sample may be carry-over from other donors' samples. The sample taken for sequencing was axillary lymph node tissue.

CDR3 in amino acids: CAWSAGPAEDTQYF. CDR3 DNA sequence: TGTGCCTGGAGCGCGGGTCCAGCGGAAGATACGCAGTATTTT. The chain uses TRBV30 and TRBJ2-3, with D maybe TRBD2 (5 bases). Germline V lookup: CDR1 GTSNPN, CDR2 SVGIG (reference sequence). The CDR3 has 14 amino acids. The V and J ends lost 3 bases and 5 bases respectively, with 15 bases between them.